This entry is about one T cell receptor (beta chain). Its matching antigen is unknown. This record comes from a study of T cell responses to AZD1222 COVID-19 vaccine. Clones were sequenced by immunoSEQ multiplex PCR, and TCRdb holds only the in-frame ones, with some missing. The sample shows 130,000 to 150,000 clones, roughly 88% of them seen only once. This CDR3 is built from 16 residues. CDR1 MNHEY and CDR2 SMNVEV come from the germline V gene (reference sequence). V lost 0 bases and J 10 bases, leaving 16 bases between the germline ends. Study-wide points: Spike-specific TCRs gained breadth and depth after people received two AZD1222 doses. Mostly white British, mostly female donors; authors suggested clonal diversity may be underestimated. Across the whole spike, CD4 TCRs peaked at regions 160-218 and 743-854.

The sequence was collected from an adult who received the MenACWY meningococcal vaccine as a control. The V and J genes are TRBV27 and TRBJ1-6; maybe TRBD1 (6 bases). Material: peripheral blood, obtained 28 days after the second dose of the MenACWY control vaccine. CDR3 bases: TGTGCCAGCAGTTTATCGTGGACAGCTCCAAACTCACCCCTCCACTTT. Encoded protein: CASSLSWTAPNSPLHF.